The clone carrying this T cell receptor (beta chain) has more than one count but fewer than ten. This sample stems from a study of blood T cell repertoires in COVID-19. Looking at the study overall: There were acute and convalescent COVID-19 samples, and they came from the United States, Italy and Spain. T cells, B-cell-depleted T cells, or PBMCs provided the cDNA or gDNA that served as material.

Per the study methods: Amplification of reference gene primers was used by the study to estimate nucleated cell counts. Data came from immunoSEQ multiplex PCR; TCRdb stores just in-frame clones and leaves some out. D and trimming come from the DNA, and the V and J calls and clone size come from that table. The repertoire has 39,000 or so clones, roughly 80% of them found once; the top ten carry roughly 10%. Germline CDR1 MNHNS, CDR2 SASEGT. The CDR3 contains 16 residues. V lost 0 bases and J lost 4; bases outside the gene matches: 6. This sequence originates from a man aged 55-75 years in a cohort sampled during active COVID-19. V usage is TRBV6-1 and J usage is TRBJ1-5; 7 nucleotides agree with TRBD1. Sequenced input: peripheral blood. The CDR3 DNA reads as TGTGCCAGCAGTGAAGCGCGGGGCAGGGGGAATCAGCCCCAGCATTTT. As protein: CASSEARGRGNQPQHF.